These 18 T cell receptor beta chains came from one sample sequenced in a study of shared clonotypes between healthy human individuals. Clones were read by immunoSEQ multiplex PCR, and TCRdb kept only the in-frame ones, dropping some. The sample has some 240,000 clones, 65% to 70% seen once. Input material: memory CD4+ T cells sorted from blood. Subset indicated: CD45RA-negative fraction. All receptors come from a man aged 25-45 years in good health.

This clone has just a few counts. The CDR3 region is CASSWGGSASNQPQHF. CDR3 bases: TGTGCCAGCAGCTGGGGGGGTTCGGCAAGCAATCAGCCCCAGCATTTT. This sequence joins TRBV5-4 and TRBJ1-5, with D possibly being TRBD1 (5 bases). The length of the CDR3 is 16 residues. Germline V gene data show CDR1 as SGHNT and CDR2 as YYREEE (reference sequence). V gave up 3 bases and J gave up 1 base, with 14 bases separating them.

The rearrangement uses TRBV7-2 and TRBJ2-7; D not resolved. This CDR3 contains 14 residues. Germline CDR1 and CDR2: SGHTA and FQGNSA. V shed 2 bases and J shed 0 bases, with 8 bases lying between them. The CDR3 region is CASSLLSTSYEQYF. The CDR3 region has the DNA TGTGCCAGCAGCTTACTGTCGACCTCCTACGAGCAGTACTTC.

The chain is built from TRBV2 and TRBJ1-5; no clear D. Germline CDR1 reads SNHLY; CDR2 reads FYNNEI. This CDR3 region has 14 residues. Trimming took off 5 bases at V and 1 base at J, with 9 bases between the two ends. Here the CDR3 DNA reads TGTGCCAGCAGTCAGACTCTGAGCAATCAGCCCCAGCATTTT. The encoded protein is CASSQTLSNQPQHF.

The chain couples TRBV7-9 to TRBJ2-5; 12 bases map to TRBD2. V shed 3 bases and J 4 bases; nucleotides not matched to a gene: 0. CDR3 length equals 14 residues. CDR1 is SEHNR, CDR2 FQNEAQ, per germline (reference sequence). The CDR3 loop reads CASSLTSGRETQYF. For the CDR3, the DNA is TGTGCCAGCAGCTTGACTAGCGGGAGAGAGACCCAGTACTTC.

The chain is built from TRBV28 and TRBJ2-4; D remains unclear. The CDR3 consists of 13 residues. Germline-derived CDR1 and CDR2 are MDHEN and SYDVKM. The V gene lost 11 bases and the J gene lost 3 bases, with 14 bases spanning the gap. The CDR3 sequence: CASSTPDKNIQYF. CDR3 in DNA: TGTGCCTCCAGTACGCCCGACAAAAACATTCAGTACTTC.

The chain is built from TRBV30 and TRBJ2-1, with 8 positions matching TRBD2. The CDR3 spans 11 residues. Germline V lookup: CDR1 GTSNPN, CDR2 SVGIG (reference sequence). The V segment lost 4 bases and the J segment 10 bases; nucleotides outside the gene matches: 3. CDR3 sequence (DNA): TGTGCCTGGACAGCGGGAGCGGAGCAGTTCTTC. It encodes CAWTAGAEQFF.

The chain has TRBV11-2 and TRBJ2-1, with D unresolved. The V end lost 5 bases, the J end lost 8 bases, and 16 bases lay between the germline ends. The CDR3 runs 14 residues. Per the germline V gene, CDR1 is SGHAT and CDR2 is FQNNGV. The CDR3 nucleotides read TGTGCCAGCAGCCCCGGCTTGGTGGGCTATGAGCAGTTCTTC. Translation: CASSPGLVGYEQFF.

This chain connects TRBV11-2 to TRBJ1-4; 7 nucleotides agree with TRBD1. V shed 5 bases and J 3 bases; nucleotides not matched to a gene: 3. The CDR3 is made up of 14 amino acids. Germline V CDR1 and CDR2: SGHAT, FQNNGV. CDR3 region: CASSQGQSNEKLFF. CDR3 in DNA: TGTGCCAGCAGCCAGGGACAGTCTAATGAAAAACTGTTTTTT.

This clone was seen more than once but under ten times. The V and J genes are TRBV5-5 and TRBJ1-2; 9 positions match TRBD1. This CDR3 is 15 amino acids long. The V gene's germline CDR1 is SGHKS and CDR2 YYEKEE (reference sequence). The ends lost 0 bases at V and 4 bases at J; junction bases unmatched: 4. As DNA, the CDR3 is TGTGCCAGCAGCTTGGTGGGACAGGGTGGCTATGGCTACACCTTC. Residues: CASSLVGQGGYGYTF.

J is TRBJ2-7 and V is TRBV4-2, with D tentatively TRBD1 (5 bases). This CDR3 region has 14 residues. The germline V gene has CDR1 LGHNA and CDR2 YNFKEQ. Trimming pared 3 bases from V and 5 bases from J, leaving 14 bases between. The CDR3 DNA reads TGTGCCAGCAGCCAGGACGCTTGGGGCGACGAGCAGTACTTC. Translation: CASSQDAWGDEQYF.

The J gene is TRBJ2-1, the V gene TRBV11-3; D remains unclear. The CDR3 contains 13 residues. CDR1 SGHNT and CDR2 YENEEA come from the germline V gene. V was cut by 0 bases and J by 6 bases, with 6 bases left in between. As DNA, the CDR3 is TGTGCCAGCAGCTTAGAGAGTCGCAATGAGCAGTTCTTC. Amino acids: CASSLESRNEQFF.

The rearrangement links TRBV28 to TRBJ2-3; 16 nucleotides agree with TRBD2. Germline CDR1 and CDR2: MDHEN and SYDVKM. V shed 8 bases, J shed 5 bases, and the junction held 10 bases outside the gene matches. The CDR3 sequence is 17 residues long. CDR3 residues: CASLPGLAGGVLDTQYF. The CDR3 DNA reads TGTGCCAGCCTTCCGGGACTAGCGGGAGGGGTTCTAGATACGCAGTATTTT.

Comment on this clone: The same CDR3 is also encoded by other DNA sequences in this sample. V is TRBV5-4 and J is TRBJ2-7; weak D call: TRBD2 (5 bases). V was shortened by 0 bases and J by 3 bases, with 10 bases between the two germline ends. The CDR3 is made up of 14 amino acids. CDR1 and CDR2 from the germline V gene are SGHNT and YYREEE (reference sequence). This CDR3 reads CASSLAGVDYEQYF. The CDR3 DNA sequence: TGTGCCAGCAGCTTGGCCGGGGTAGACTACGAGCAGTACTTC.

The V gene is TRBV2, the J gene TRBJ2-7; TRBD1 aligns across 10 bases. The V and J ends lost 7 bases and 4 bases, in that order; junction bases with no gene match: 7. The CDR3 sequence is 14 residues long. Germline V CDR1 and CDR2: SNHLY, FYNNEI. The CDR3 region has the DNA TGTGCCAGCACCCTAAGACAGGGGGCTTACGAGCAGTACTTC. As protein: CASTLRQGAYEQYF.

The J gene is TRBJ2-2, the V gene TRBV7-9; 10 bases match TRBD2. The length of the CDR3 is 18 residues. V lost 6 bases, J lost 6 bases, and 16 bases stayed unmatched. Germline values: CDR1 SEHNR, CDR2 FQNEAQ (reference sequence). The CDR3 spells CASRPIRSGRSNAGELFF. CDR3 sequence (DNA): TGTGCCAGCAGACCCATCCGTAGCGGGAGGTCTAACGCCGGGGAGCTGTTTTTT.

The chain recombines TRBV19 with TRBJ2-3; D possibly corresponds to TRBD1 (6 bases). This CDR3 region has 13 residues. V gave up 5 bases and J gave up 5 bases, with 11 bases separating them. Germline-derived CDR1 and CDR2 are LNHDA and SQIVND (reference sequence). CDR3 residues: CASSPKGVDTQYF. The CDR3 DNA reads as TGTGCCAGTAGTCCTAAGGGGGTAGATACGCAGTATTTT.

The CDR3 DNA is TGCAGCGTCCGACTAGCGGGAAAAAACACCGGGGAGCTGTTTTTT. It encodes CSVRLAGKNTGELFF. This sequence joins TRBV29-1 and TRBJ2-2; 11 bases match TRBD2. With V trimmed by 6 bases and J by 2 bases, 5 bases remained unmatched. The CDR3 covers 15 residues. From germline, CDR1 is SQVTM and CDR2 ANQGSEA.

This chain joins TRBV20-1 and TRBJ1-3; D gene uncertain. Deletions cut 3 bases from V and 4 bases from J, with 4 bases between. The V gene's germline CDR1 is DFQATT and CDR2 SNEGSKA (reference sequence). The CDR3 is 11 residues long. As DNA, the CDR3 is TGCAGTGCTAGTGGAGGAAACACCATATATTTT. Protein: CSASGGNTIYF.